The sequence of this T cell receptor beta chain was determined in a study of blood T cell repertoires in COVID-19. Turning to the study itself: T cells, B-cell-depleted T cells, or PBMCs provided the cDNA or gDNA that served as material.

Germline V gene lookup returns CDR1 SGHRS and CDR2 YFSETQ. The V and J ends lost 0 bases and 3 bases respectively, with 12 bases between them. The CDR3 contains 15 residues. Libraries were prepared by immunoSEQ multiplex PCR; TCRdb keeps only in-frame clonotypes and omits some of them. The repertoire holds some 250,000 clones, with 88% as singletons. The chain couples TRBV5-1 to TRBJ1-1, with D uncertain. The sequenced sample was peripheral blood. This TCR was recovered from a woman in her 40s who had recovered from COVID-19. CDR3 amino acids: CASSLARRRDTEAFF. The CDR3 DNA reads TGCGCCAGCAGCTTGGCCCGGAGGAGGGACACTGAAGCTTTCTTT. The full variable domain, in which reference TRBV5-1 and TRBJ1-1 provide the parts outside the CDR3, is KAGVTQTPRYLIKTRGQQVTLSCSPISGHRSVSWYQQTPGQGLQFLFEYFSETQRNKGNFPGRFSGRQFSNSRSEMNVSTLELGDSALYLCASSLARRRDTEAFFGQGTRLTVV.